A selection of T cell receptor beta chains follows, all from one sample in a study of cytomegalovirus exposure and HLA in healthy donors. Measured with immunoSEQ multiplex PCR; TCRdb has only the in-frame clones, and not every one. This table holds about 170,000 clones, around four fifths found once. Sample: PBMCs. The receptors here all came from a female donor in good health and CMV-seronegative. Each CDR3 is given with its conserved first and last residue. The D gene is left open where the match is weak. Size is stated for part of the rows, as once, few or many counts, or as a class when the clone is expanded.

V: TRBV30
J: TRBJ2-3
D: NA
size: few
CDR3: CAWSVRIRDTQYF
DNA: TGTGCCTGGAGTGTACGCATCAGGGATACGCAGTATTTT

V: TRBV5-1
J: TRBJ1-4
D: NA
size: NA
CDR3: CASCVGGAGNEKLFF
DNA: TGCGCCAGCTGTGTTGGTGGGGCCGGTAATGAAAAACTGTTTTTT

V: TRBV6-1
J: TRBJ2-1
D: NA
size: NA
CDR3: CASSDGGRGQFF
DNA: TGTGCCAGCAGTGACGGGGGACGTGGGCAGTTCTTC

V: TRBV7-2
J: TRBJ2-1
D: TRBD2
size: NA
CDR3: CASSPEAGGANEQFF
DNA: TGTGCCAGCAGCCCAGAAGCGGGGGGTGCGAATGAGCAGTTCTTC

V: TRBV9
J: TRBJ1-1
D: TRBD1
size: NA
CDR3: CASSGRTGGVVRITEAFF
DNA: TGTGCCAGCAGCGGCCGGACAGGGGGCGTCGTGAGAATCACTGAAGCTTTCTTT

V: TRBV6-5
J: TRBJ1-2
D: TRBD1
size: once
CDR3: CASSRDRDGYGYTF
DNA: TGTGCCAGCAGTCGGGACAGGGACGGCTATGGCTACACCTTC

V: TRBV7-3
J: TRBJ2-3
D: NA
size: NA
CDR3: CASSSGTGSDTQYF
DNA: TGTGCCAGCAGTTCCGGGACTGGTTCAGATACGCAGTATTTT

V: TRBV2
J: TRBJ1-2
D: NA
size: NA
CDR3: CASSGSRTTYGYTF
DNA: TGTGCCAGCAGTGGTTCCCGGACAACCTATGGCTACACCTTC

V: TRBV7-3
J: TRBJ1-2
D: TRBD1
size: NA
CDR3: CASSFTGGAYGYTF
DNA: TGTGCCAGCAGCTTTACAGGGGGTGCCTATGGCTACACCTTC

V: TRBV5-4
J: TRBJ2-7
D: TRBD2
size: NA
CDR3: CASSPSGGWEQYF
DNA: TGTGCCAGCAGTCCGAGCGGGGGTTGGGAGCAGTACTTC

V: TRBV28
J: TRBJ1-6
D: TRBD1
size: NA
CDR3: CASSYPGQGRSYNSPLHF
DNA: TGTGCCAGCAGTTACCCCGGACAGGGACGATCCTATAATTCACCCCTCCACTTT

V: TRBV5-1
J: TRBJ2-3
D: NA
size: NA
CDR3: CASSGTPPLDTQYF
DNA: TGCGCCAGCAGCGGGACACCTCCTCTGGATACGCAGTATTTT

V: TRBV6-6
J: TRBJ1-1
D: NA
size: NA
CDR3: CASSYAGPNTEAFF
DNA: TGTGCCAGCAGTTACGCGGGACCGAACACTGAAGCTTTCTTT

V: TRBV7-9
J: TRBJ1-1
D: TRBD1
size: few
CDR3: CASSLGDRNTEAFF
DNA: TGTGCCAGCAGCTTAGGGGACAGGAACACTGAAGCTTTCTTT

V: TRBV27
J: TRBJ2-5
D: NA
size: NA
CDR3: CASSPRVLETQYF
DNA: TGTGCCAGCAGTCCCAGGGTTCTGGAGACCCAGTACTTC

V: TRBV7-2
J: TRBJ1-2
D: TRBD1
size: NA
CDR3: CASSLDRRNYGYTF
DNA: TGTGCCAGCAGCTTGGACAGGCGTAACTATGGCTACACCTTC

V: TRBV6-4
J: TRBJ2-1
D: NA
size: NA
CDR3: CASSDGANNEQFF
DNA: TGTGCCAGCAGTGACGGGGCCAACAATGAGCAGTTCTTC

V: TRBV18
J: TRBJ1-6
D: NA
size: once
CDR3: CASSATGENSPLHF
DNA: TGTGCCAGCTCTGCGACAGGCGAGAATTCACCCCTCCACTTT

V: TRBV9
J: TRBJ2-2
D: TRBD2
size: NA
CDR3: CASSVGGASGTVGSGELFF
DNA: TGTGCCAGCAGCGTAGGTGGGGCTAGCGGAACGGTGGGATCCGGGGAGCTGTTTTTT

V: TRBV5-1
J: TRBJ2-7
D: TRBD2
size: NA
CDR3: CASSLAAGGPEGYEQYF
DNA: TGCGCCAGCAGCTTGGCAGCGGGAGGGCCTGAGGGCTACGAGCAGTACTTC

V: TRBV27
J: TRBJ2-3
D: NA
size: NA
CDR3: CASSFAGSSTDTQYF
DNA: TGTGCCAGCAGTTTTGCGGGGTCTAGCACAGATACGCAGTATTTT

V: TRBV7-2
J: TRBJ2-5
D: NA
size: NA
CDR3: CASTHKSSPEAQYF
DNA: TGTGCCAGCACCCATAAGAGCAGCCCCGAGGCCCAGTACTTC

V: TRBV6-1
J: TRBJ1-2
D: NA
size: NA
CDR3: CASSSSGQLLYGYTF
DNA: TGTGCCAGCAGTTCGTCAGGGCAGCTCCTCTATGGCTACACCTTC

V: TRBV6-1
J: TRBJ1-2
D: NA
size: once
CDR3: CASSEYEGVYGYTF
DNA: TGTGCCAGCAGTGAATATGAGGGAGTCTATGGCTACACCTTC

V: TRBV7-2
J: TRBJ1-2
D: TRBD1
size: once
CDR3: CASSPGQGQGYTF
DNA: TGTGCCAGCAGCCCGGGACAGGGGCAAGGCTACACCTTC

V: TRBV30
J: TRBJ1-6
D: NA
size: NA
CDR3: CAWSTPGQNSPLHF
DNA: TGTGCCTGGAGTACACCCGGACAGAATTCACCCCTCCACTTT

V: TRBV19
J: TRBJ2-1
D: TRBD2
size: NA
CDR3: CASSQSAGVYNEQFF
DNA: TGTGCCAGTAGTCAATCAGCGGGAGTTTACAATGAGCAGTTCTTC

V: TRBV28
J: TRBJ1-1
D: NA
size: NA
CDR3: CASSLWRTEAFF
DNA: TGTGCCAGCAGTTTATGGCGAACTGAAGCTTTCTTT

V: TRBV5-1
J: TRBJ1-1
D: TRBD1
size: NA
CDR3: CASSNRQGATEAFF
DNA: TGCGCCAGCAGCAATCGACAGGGTGCCACTGAAGCTTTCTTT

V: TRBV13
J: TRBJ1-2
D: NA
size: NA
CDR3: CASSPVGGNYGYTF
DNA: TGTGCCAGCAGCCCAGTTGGGGGCAACTATGGCTACACCTTC

V: TRBV6-4
J: TRBJ2-7
D: TRBD1
size: NA
CDR3: CASRPDRGAYEQYF
DNA: TGTGCCAGCAGGCCCGACAGGGGTGCCTACGAGCAGTACTTC

V: TRBV7-2
J: TRBJ1-2
D: NA
size: NA
CDR3: CASSLRQGIGYTF
DNA: TGTGCCAGCAGCTTACGGCAGGGGATTGGCTACACCTTC

V: TRBV29-1
J: TRBJ1-2
D: TRBD1
size: NA
CDR3: CSVKRTGDNYGYTF
DNA: TGCAGCGTAAAAAGGACAGGGGATAACTATGGCTACACCTTC

V: TRBV6-5
J: TRBJ1-6
D: TRBD1
size: once
CDR3: CASSLDRDGSPLHF
DNA: TGTGCCAGCAGTCTGGACAGGGATGGTTCACCCCTCCACTTT

V: TRBV5-8
J: TRBJ1-3
D: NA
size: NA
CDR3: CASSLGAGVYPGNTIYF
DNA: TGTGCCAGCAGCTTGGGGGCAGGCGTATATCCTGGAAACACCATATATTTT

V: TRBV5-8
J: TRBJ2-3
D: TRBD2
size: NA
CDR3: CASSQGLAGPGGTQYF
DNA: TGTGCCAGCAGCCAGGGACTAGCGGGGCCGGGGGGTACGCAGTATTTT

V: TRBV5-1
J: TRBJ1-1
D: TRBD1
size: NA
CDR3: CASSLAGGGGEAFF
DNA: TGCGCCAGCAGCTTAGCAGGGGGCGGGGGTGAAGCTTTCTTT

V: TRBV27
J: TRBJ2-3
D: NA
size: NA
CDR3: CASNLATPLGPSTDTQYF
DNA: TGTGCCAGCAACCTAGCCACTCCGCTAGGCCCTAGCACAGATACGCAGTATTTT

V: TRBV30
J: TRBJ1-1
D: TRBD1
size: once
CDR3: CACPQGAGDTEAFF
DNA: TGTGCCTGCCCACAGGGGGCGGGGGACACTGAAGCTTTCTTT

V: TRBV9
J: TRBJ2-3
D: NA
size: NA
CDR3: CASSVEGLFTQYF
DNA: TGTGCCAGCAGCGTAGAAGGACTCTTTACGCAGTATTTT

V: TRBV13
J: TRBJ1-4
D: NA
size: NA
CDR3: CASSTRATNEKLFF
DNA: TGTGCCAGCAGCACCCGGGCAACTAATGAAAAACTGTTTTTT

V: TRBV4-1
J: TRBJ2-3
D: NA
size: NA
CDR3: CASSQEGGRDTDTQYF
DNA: TGCGCCAGCAGCCAAGAAGGGGGGAGGGACACGGATACGCAGTATTTT

V: TRBV6-6
J: TRBJ1-1
D: TRBD1
size: few
CDR3: CASSYSTGGASSAFF
DNA: TGTGCCAGCAGTTACTCGACAGGGGGCGCTTCATCAGCTTTCTTT

V: TRBV2
J: TRBJ2-2
D: NA
size: NA
CDR3: CASTPGAGNTGELFF
DNA: TGTGCCAGCACCCCTGGGGCAGGGAACACCGGGGAGCTGTTTTTT

V: TRBV6-4
J: TRBJ2-3
D: TRBD2
size: NA
CDR3: CASSGGGTTDTQYF
DNA: TGTGCCAGCAGTGGGGGGGGAACCACAGATACGCAGTATTTT

V: TRBV4-3
J: TRBJ2-6
D: NA
size: NA
CDR3: CASSQVYSNSGANVLTF
DNA: TGCGCCAGCAGCCAAGTTTACAGCAACTCTGGGGCCAACGTCCTGACTTTC

V: TRBV25-1
J: TRBJ2-7
D: NA
size: once
CDR3: CASSDAYDEQYF
DNA: TGTGCCAGCAGTGACGCGTACGACGAGCAGTACTTC

V: TRBV7-2
J: TRBJ1-1
D: TRBD1
size: NA
CDR3: CASSSPAGGVTEAFF
DNA: TGTGCCAGCAGCTCCCCAGCAGGGGGTGTCACTGAAGCTTTCTTT

V: TRBV28
J: TRBJ1-2
D: TRBD1
size: NA
CDR3: CASGTGGAGGYTF
DNA: TGTGCCAGCGGGACAGGGGGCGCGGGTGGCTACACCTTC

V: TRBV7-3
J: TRBJ2-2
D: TRBD2
size: NA
CDR3: CASSSGGGAGNTGELFF
DNA: TGTGCCAGCAGCTCGGGGGGGGGAGCGGGGAACACCGGGGAGCTGTTTTTT

V: TRBV6-1
J: TRBJ1-1
D: TRBD1
size: few
CDR3: CASSDRVVGAFF
DNA: TGTGCCAGTAGCGACAGGGTGGTTGGAGCTTTCTTT